This T cell receptor beta chain is drawn from a study of post-analysis software for immune sequencing data. Whole-study findings and limits: In patients, five or six TRBV segments were more frequent than in controls, with TRBV5-6, TRBV5-1 and TRBV20-1 among them. Controls significantly exceeded multiple sclerosis patients in normalized Chao1 diversity.

Trimming took off 0 bases at V and 8 bases at J, with 11 bases between the two ends. Per germline, CDR1 SGHRS and CDR2 YFSETQ. This CDR3 has 13 amino acids. Unique molecular identifiers tagged the TCR beta cDNA libraries. From around 1 to 9.1 million T cells, 450,000 to 550,000 cDNA molecules were obtained. A single record per CDR3 protein comes from TCRdb applying MiXCR to the PCR reads. Of under 900,000 distinct CDR3 sequences listed, approximately 57% are singletons. As concerns this clonotype: What it recognizes is unknown.

J is TRBJ1-1 and V is TRBV5-1, with D possibly TRBD1 on 5 matching bases. This receptor was obtained from a girl aged 10 to 17 with multiple sclerosis. Source material: blood. The CDR3 region is CASSLGPSGEAFF. The CDR3 nucleotides read TGCGCCAGCAGCTTGGGGCCCTCAGGGGAAGCTTTCTTT. The whole variable domain, filled in from reference TRBV5-1 and TRBJ1-1, reads KAGVTQTPRYLIKTRGQQVTLSCSPISGHRSVSWYQQTPGQGLQFLFEYFSETQRNKGNFPGRFSGRQFSNSRSEMNVSTLELGDSALYLCASSLGPSGEAFFGQGTRLTVV.